This TCR beta chain was recorded in a study of cytomegalovirus exposure and HLA in healthy donors. The study's findings and limits: According to the study, around 150 TCR beta chains were cytomegalovirus-associated. Researchers reported that a few CMV-associated chains were confirmed in vitro as CMV antigen-specific.

Remarks on this clone: The antigen is not known.

The repertoire was sequenced with immunoSEQ multiplex PCR; TCRdb's copy has only in-frame clones and lacks some. The repertoire holds 150,000 or so clones, with roughly 89% as singletons. The donors were members of the validation cohort, which comprised 90 to 150 subjects and was separate from the first cohort of 666 subjects. Germline V CDR1 and CDR2: SGHRS, YFSETQ. The junction had 3 bases not matched to a gene; V was cut back by 2 bases and J by 2 bases. This CDR3 spans 14 amino acids. The chain is built from TRBV5-1 and TRBJ1-2; 7 bases are shared with TRBD1. The sample consisted of PBMCs. This clonotype originated in a woman aged 18-30 years in good health and CMV-seronegative. CDR3 nucleotides: TGCGCCAGCAGCTTCCTACAGGGGAACTATGGCTACACCTTC. The encoded protein is CASSFLQGNYGYTF.